This passage covers 3 T cell receptor beta chains from one sample sequenced in a study of T cell repertoires in cytomegalovirus infection. TCRdb reprocessed the reads via MiXCR and lists one record per CDR3 protein. The top ten hold less than 3.5% of the sample, which has approximately 180,000 distinct CDR3 sequences, 15% to 20% seen once. The source material was PBMCs. These TCRs come from a human donor in good health (CMV status not recorded). Some clones in this sample may be carry-over from other donors' samples.

In its sample, this clonotype was seen many times. The chain couples TRBV10-3 to TRBJ2-1, with a possible D match to TRBD2 (6 bases). The CDR3 has 15 residues. Trimming shortened V by 4 bases and J by 7 bases, and 17 bases separated the two germline ends. The germline CDR1 and CDR2 sequences are ENHRY and SYGVKD. CDR3 region: CAISGRASMANEQFF. CDR3 DNA: TGTGCCATCAGTGGGAGGGCCTCCATGGCTAATGAGCAGTTCTTC.

This clonotype is a singleton in its sample. The CDR3 here is CASSLGQDVVVDTQYF. The CDR3 region has the DNA TGCGCCAGCAGCTTGGGACAGGATGTGGTAGTAGATACGCAGTATTTT. V and J are TRBV5-1 and TRBJ2-3; D possibly corresponds to TRBD1 (6 bases). The CDR3 sequence is 16 residues long. Trimming took 0 bases from V and 5 from J, leaving 16 bases between them. Germline lookup yields CDR1 SGHRS and CDR2 YFSETQ.

This clonotype came up once. Given a much more abundant clone one base away, this may be a read error. The V call is TRBV5-6, the J call TRBJ2-6, with 7 bases identical to TRBD2. Germline values: CDR1 SGHDT, CDR2 YYEEEE. The CDR3 has 16 amino acids. The junction had 6 bases not matched to a gene; V was cut back by 4 bases and J by 2 bases. The CDR3 bases are TGTGCCAGCAGCGTGTGGGGGGGAACTGGGGCCAACGTCCTGACTTTC. This translates into CASSVWGGTGANVLTF. Complete variable domain (other parts from reference TRBV5-6 and TRBJ2-6): DAGVTQSPTHLIKTRGQQVTLRCSPKSGHDTVSWYQQALGQGPQFIFQYYEEEERQRGNFPDRFSGHQFPNYSSELNVNALLLGDSALYLCASSVWGGTGANVLTFGAGSRLTVL.